This paragraph covers one T cell receptor (beta chain) sequence. This sample is part of a study of control samples from healthy donors and cancer patients. Germline assignment: CDR1 MGHRA and CDR2 YSYEKL. The CDR3 loop spans 15 amino acids. V gave up 3 bases and J gave up 0 bases, with 12 bases separating them. The repertoire was sequenced with immunoSEQ multiplex PCR; TCRdb's copy has only in-frame clones and lacks some. The data hold approximately 80,000 clones, with 75% to 95% observed a single time. The J gene is TRBJ2-7, the V gene TRBV4-1; D possibly corresponds to TRBD1 (6 bases). The source of this sequence is a man aged 25 to 40 in good health. The source material was blood. Here the CDR3 reads CASSQVRTVSYEQYF. In DNA, the CDR3 is TGCGCCAGCAGCCAGGTCAGGACAGTCTCCTACGAGCAGTACTTC.